This T cell receptor (beta chain) was observed in a study of monozygotic twins with inflammatory bowel disease. Points from the study as a whole: IBD-affected twins scored below their healthy co-twins in TCRbeta diversity (inverse Simpson).

Germline CDR1 and CDR2: KGHSH and LQKENI. The CDR3 contains 16 residues. UMIs that had a 6-nucleotide sample barcode were put in using template switching. TCRdb re-analyzed the 5' RACE reads; it lists each CDR3 protein once, without DNA. The listing contains approximately 160,000 distinct CDR3 sequences. Concerning this clonotype itself: Its antigen is not identified.

Sample: blood. The chain recombines TRBV18 with TRBJ2-1; checking the TCRdb D call of TRBD1 is not possible without DNA. This receptor was obtained from a human donor with ulcerative colitis or Crohn's disease, or a healthy co-twin of an affected twin (not recorded which). CDR3 in amino acids: CASSPGGTGHRGEQFF.